Below, 24 T cell receptor beta chains from the same sample are listed, as sequenced in a study of regulatory T cells in long-lasting Graves disease. Stated time point: newly diagnosed GD, antithyroid drugs for less than 3 months. Extracted RNA from PBMCs served as the source of the TCR library. HTBI primers from iRepertoire and Arm-PCR of CDR3 regions yielded the TCR beta libraries. TCRdb reprocessed the multiplex PCR reads via MiXCR and lists one record per CDR3 protein. The table shows 560,000 or so distinct CDR3 sequences, with about 16% occurring only once. These sequences were also reported in another study, on T cells in Graves' hyperthyroidism and ophthalmopathy.

The sample in question was peripheral blood mononuclear cells (PBMCs), obtained at new diagnosis, from a patient treated with antithyroid drugs. The source is a young man with Graves disease.

The chain joins TRBV3-1 to TRBJ2-7; a weak D match, TRBD1 (6 bases). The CDR3 has 14 amino acids. Germline values: CDR1 LGHDT, CDR2 YNNKEL (reference sequence). V was cut by 4 bases and J by 5 bases, with 15 bases left in between. CDR3 sequence reads: CASSLQAGAHEQYF. In nucleotides, the CDR3 is TGTGCCAGCAGCCTTCAGGCAGGGGCCCACGAGCAGTACTTC.

V usage is TRBV28 and J usage is TRBJ1-3, with D perhaps matching TRBD1 (6 bases). Germline V lookup: CDR1 MDHEN, CDR2 SYDVKM. The CDR3 consists of 15 residues. The germline V and J ends were trimmed by 2 bases and 0 bases, with 8 bases remaining between them. The CDR3 DNA reads TGTGCCAGCAGTTTAGGACAGAACTCTGGAAACACCATATATTTT. Translation: CASSLGQNSGNTIYF.

This clonotype was observed many times. The chain employs TRBV7-6 and TRBJ2-3; tentative D call: TRBD1 (5 bases). Per germline, CDR1 SGHVS and CDR2 FNYEAQ. The CDR3 covers 14 residues. Trimming stripped 1 base from V and 2 bases from J, with 7 bases between. CDR3 sequence: CASSLEGFTDTQYF. As DNA, the CDR3 is TGTGCCAGCAGCTTAGAGGGGTTCACAGATACGCAGTATTTT.

The rearrangement links TRBV20-1 to TRBJ2-3; D gene uncertain. The V gene's germline CDR1 is DFQATT and CDR2 SNEGSKA (reference sequence). This CDR3 is 16 amino acids long. V lost 3 bases and J lost 0, with 16 bases in between. CDR3 in amino acids: CSASSTFWGSTDTQYF. Written as DNA, the CDR3 is TGCAGTGCTAGTTCTACCTTTTGGGGTAGCACAGATACGCAGTATTTT.

The rearrangement joins TRBV30 to TRBJ1-2; tentatively, D is TRBD1 (6 bases). The V gene lost 4 bases and the J gene lost 3 bases, with 24 bases spanning the gap. There are 17 residues in the CDR3. The germline CDR1 and CDR2 sequences are GTSNPN and SVGIG (reference sequence). CDR3 loop: CAWTEGGQGPLHYGYTF. The CDR3 nucleotides read TGTGCCTGGACCGAAGGGGGGCAGGGCCCTCTTCACTATGGCTACACCTTC. Full variable domain (missing parts from reference TRBV30 and TRBJ1-2): SQTIHQWPATLVQPVGSPLSLECTVEGTSNPNLYWYRQAAGRGLQLLFYSVGIGQISSEVPQNLSASRPQDRQFILSSKKLLLSDSGFYLCAWTEGGQGPLHYGYTFGSGTRLTVV.

This clonotype has more than one count but fewer than ten. The chain employs TRBV11-3 and TRBJ2-6; tentatively, D is TRBD2 (5 bases). Germline V gives CDR1 SGHNT, CDR2 YENEEA. The CDR3 runs 16 residues. V lost 2 bases, J lost 2 bases, and 10 bases lay in between. The CDR3 DNA reads TGTGCCAGCAGCTTACGATCGGGGACTGGGGCCAACGTCCTGACTTTC. This encodes CASSLRSGTGANVLTF.

The V gene is TRBV13, the J gene TRBJ1-3; 9 bases are shared with TRBD1. The CDR3 is made up of 17 amino acids. The germline V gene encodes CDR1 PRHDT and CDR2 FYEKMQ (reference sequence). The V and J ends lost 3 bases and 2 bases, in that order; junction bases with no gene match: 8. The CDR3 loop reads CASSLGTGIRPGNTIYF. CDR3 in DNA: TGTGCCAGCAGCTTGGGGACAGGGATCAGGCCTGGAAACACCATATATTTT.

Note on this clonotype: A much bigger clone sits one base away, suggesting this may be a read error. Without the conserved terminal phenylalanine or tryptophan, this CDR3 likely stems from a read error. DNA for the CDR3: TGTGCCAGCAGCTCAACCCGGACAGGGCCCGAGCAGTACCTC. Protein: CASSSTRTGPEQYL. The J gene is TRBJ2-7, the V gene TRBV7-9; 8 bases line up with TRBD1. The CDR3 contains 14 residues. Looked up from germline, CDR1 is SEHNR and CDR2 is FQNEAQ (reference sequence). Losses at the gene ends were 4 bases for V and 6 bases for J; bases not matched to a gene: 8.

The gene calls are TRBV5-1 and TRBJ2-2, with 8 bases that match TRBD1. CDR1 is SGHRS and CDR2 is YFSETQ in the germline V gene. The junction had 15 bases not matched to a gene; V was cut back by 0 bases and J by 5 bases. The CDR3 length is 19 residues. CDR3 nucleotides: TGCGCCAGCAGCTTGGTCGGGTTCGGTACCAGGGGGCCGACCGGGGAGCTGTTTTTT. It encodes CASSLVGFGTRGPTGELFF.

This clonotype occurred many times. The J gene is TRBJ1-6, the V gene TRBV5-1, with 7 bases aligning to TRBD1. This CDR3 is built from 14 residues. The J segment lost 10 bases and the V segment lost 4 bases, leaving 8 bases of the junction unmatched. Germline CDR1 SGHRS, CDR2 YFSETQ. CDR3 sequence reads: CASSLQGDRSPLHF. The DNA of the CDR3 is TGCGCCAGCAGCCTTCAGGGGGATCGATCACCCCTCCACTTT.

The CDR3 DNA reads as TGTGCCAGCAGTTTACCCCCGGGAGGGTACACCGGGGAGCTGTTTTTT. This encodes CASSLPPGGYTGELFF. The rearrangement joins TRBV12-3 or TRBV12-4 to TRBJ2-2; 8 nucleotides match TRBD2. This CDR3 has 16 amino acids. J was trimmed by 3 bases and V by 2 bases; bases with no gene match: 5.

The rearrangement joins TRBV15 to TRBJ1-1; 7 bases fit TRBD1. The germline V gene has CDR1 LNHNV and CDR2 YYDKDF (reference sequence). This CDR3 is 15 amino acids long. Trimming at V came to 0 bases and at J to 4 bases, leaving 5 bases not matched to a gene. The chain's CDR3 is CATSRDGQAGTEAFF. The CDR3 DNA reads TGTGCCACCAGCAGAGATGGACAGGCTGGCACTGAAGCTTTCTTT.

This chain joins TRBV6-1 and TRBJ1-1, with 8 positions matching TRBD1. The CDR3 runs 13 residues. CDR1 is MNHNS, CDR2 SASEGT, per germline. Trimming removed 5 bases from V and 5 bases from J; junction bases left unmatched: 4. The CDR3 nucleotides are TGTGCCAGCAGTAAGACAGGGGAAACTGAAGCTTTCTTT. Encoded protein: CASSKTGETEAFF.

The chain recombines TRBV12-3 or TRBV12-4 with TRBJ2-5; no reliable D call. V lost 5 bases, J lost 4 bases, and 11 bases lay in between. CDR3 length equals 13 residues. The CDR3 nucleotides read TGTGCCAGCAGTATAAACCGGTTAGAGACCCAGTACTTC. Protein: CASSINRLETQYF.

The chain joins TRBV13 to TRBJ1-2; 8 bases agree with TRBD1. The CDR3 spans 14 residues. Germline V CDR1 and CDR2: PRHDT, FYEKMQ (reference sequence). V lost 5 bases and J lost 4; bases outside the gene matches: 6. The CDR3 DNA follows: TGTGCCAGCAGCCTATCGACAGGGGCCTATGGCTACACCTTC. Translation: CASSLSTGAYGYTF.

The V gene is TRBV11-2, the J gene TRBJ2-3; D call uncertain. Germline lookup yields CDR1 SGHAT and CDR2 FQNNGV. This CDR3 has 15 amino acids. V dropped 2 bases and J dropped 1 base, with 10 bases sitting between them. The CDR3 is CASSLRSARTDTQYF. CDR3 nucleotides: TGTGCCAGCAGCTTACGCTCTGCTCGCACAGATACGCAGTATTTT.

Note on this clonotype: Sequence at one end of the junction differs from germline and may be a read error. This chain links TRBV5-1 with TRBJ2-1, with TRBD1 matching over 8 bases. CDR1 is SGHRS, CDR2 YFSETQ, per germline. This CDR3 has 15 residues. CDR3 nucleotides: TGTGCCAGCAGCTCCCGGGACAGGAGGGTCAATGAGCAGTTCTTC. Protein sequence: CASSSRDRRVNEQFF.

The chain uses TRBV7-9 and TRBJ1-1; TRBD1 aligns across 9 bases. The CDR3 length is 16 residues. Germline CDR1 is SEHNR and CDR2 is FQNEAQ (reference sequence). The junction had 4 bases not matched to a gene; V was cut back by 2 bases and J by 0 bases. Here the CDR3 reads CASSLSGQGVNTEAFF. The CDR3 DNA reads as TGTGCCAGCAGCTTATCGGGACAGGGAGTGAACACTGAAGCTTTCTTT.

This rearrangement joins TRBV11-2 to TRBJ1-2; TRBD1 is a possible D gene (6 bases). The V end was cut by 6 bases, the J end by 4 bases, with 18 bases between. Germline-derived CDR1 and CDR2 are SGHAT and FQNNGV. The CDR3 is 15 residues long. The CDR3 DNA reads TGTGCCAGCAGTTCCCTGAGAACAGGGAGCTATGGCTACACCTTC. This encodes CASSSLRTGSYGYTF.

The V and J genes are TRBV15 and TRBJ2-1, with 7 bases lining up with TRBD2. V gave up 0 bases and J gave up 5 bases; unmatched junction bases: 7. This CDR3 comprises 16 residues. CDR1 and CDR2 from the germline V gene are LNHNV and YYDKDF (reference sequence). CDR3 sequence: CATSRDWSGVNNEQFF. As DNA, the CDR3 is TGTGCCACCAGCAGAGATTGGAGCGGGGTTAACAATGAGCAGTTCTTC. Filled out from reference TRBV15 and TRBJ2-1, the complete variable domain reads DAMVIQNPRYQVTQFGKPVTLSCSQTLNHNVMYWYQQKSSQAPKLLFHYYDKDFNNEADTPDNFQSRRPNTSFCFLDIRSPGLGDTAMYLCATSRDWSGVNNEQFFGPGTRLTVL.

This clonotype was detected ten times or more. V is TRBV5-1 and J is TRBJ2-1, with 7 bases identical to TRBD2. V was pared by 0 bases and J by 0 bases, with 3 bases of the junction left unmatched. The CDR3 spans 16 residues. From germline, CDR1 is SGHRS and CDR2 YFSETQ. DNA of the CDR3: TGCGCCAGCAGCTTGGAGACTAGCCTCTCCTACAATGAGCAGTTCTTC. It codes for CASSLETSLSYNEQFF.

For this clonotype: A much larger clonotype is one base distant, so this may be a read error. No conserved phenylalanine or tryptophan is present at the end of the CDR3, so a read error is the likely explanation. The V gene is TRBV11-2, the J gene TRBJ2-5; D not certain. CDR1 and CDR2 (germline): SGHAT, FQNNGV. Deletions cut 5 bases from V and 5 bases from J, with 12 bases between. This CDR3 has 13 residues. Here the CDR3 reads CASSPVGWETQYS. The CDR3, as DNA: TGTGCCAGCAGCCCCGTGGGGTGGGAGACCCAGTACTCC.

The chain combines TRBV20-1 with TRBJ2-7; 9 bases fit TRBD1. Germline CDR1 and CDR2: DFQATT and SNEGSKA (reference sequence). V lost 2 bases to trimming and J lost 3 bases; unmatched junction nucleotides: 14. There are 17 residues in the CDR3. The CDR3 sequence: CSARSLTPGTGFYEQYF. The CDR3 DNA sequence: TGCAGTGCTAGAAGCTTGACCCCCGGGACAGGGTTCTACGAGCAGTACTTC.

In its sample, this clonotype was seen a few times. The chain employs TRBV18 and TRBJ1-4; D gene uncertain. The CDR3 is made up of 14 amino acids. Trimming shortened V by 5 bases and J by 1 base, and 8 bases separated the two germline ends. CDR1 is KGHSH and CDR2 is LQKENI in the germline V gene. CDR3 sequence (DNA): TGTGCCAGCTCATCCGACGAAACTAATGAAAAACTGTTTTTT. It encodes CASSSDETNEKLFF.